The next 10 T cell receptor beta chains were all read from a single sample in a study of blood T cell repertoires in COVID-19 (dated by TCRdb to the early 2020s). The method was the immunoSEQ multiplex PCR assay. In its TCRdb copy, this immuneACCESS table keeps in-frame sequences only and misses some clones. Where compared with another copy, unresolved V genes explain less than half of these, and the others have no known cause. The sample table shows 300,000 or so clones, and 75% to 90% are seen once. The ten largest clones add up to 3.7% of the sample. Sequencing was carried out using peripheral blood. Receptors originate from a woman in her 40s with acute or convalescent COVID-19.

The chain couples TRBV30 to TRBJ1-2; TRBD1 might be the D (6 bases). Trimming removed 5 bases at V and 2 bases at J, with 15 bases between. The germline CDR1 and CDR2 sequences are GTSNPN and SVGIG (reference sequence). This CDR3 region has 14 residues. The CDR3 reads CAWGRGYGNYGYTF. The CDR3 nucleotides are TGTGCCTGGGGGAGGGGGTATGGGAACTATGGCTACACCTTC.

This chain links TRBV3-1 (or the pseudogene TRBV3-2) with TRBJ1-2; 7 bases are shared with TRBD1. CDR3 length: 18 residues. J gave up 8 bases and V 0 bases, and 18 bases lay outside the gene matches. The germline V gene has CDR1 LGHDT and CDR2 YNNKEL (reference sequence). CDR3 protein: CASSQEGWGAPSQGGYTF. CDR3 nucleotide sequence: TGTGCCAGCAGCCAAGAAGGGTGGGGGGCCCCTTCACAGGGGGGCTACACCTTC.

This chain joins TRBV19 and TRBJ1-1, with 7 bases aligning to TRBD1. Germline values: CDR1 LNHDA, CDR2 SQIVND (reference sequence). Trimming removed 4 bases from V and 1 base from J; junction bases left unmatched: 6. The CDR3 has 15 residues. CDR3 residues: CASSTAGTANTEAFF. The CDR3 DNA is TGTGCCAGTAGTACCGCAGGGACAGCGAACACTGAAGCTTTCTTT. The full variable domain, rest sourced from reference TRBV19 and TRBJ1-1, is DGGITQSPKYLFRKEGQNVTLSCEQNLNHDAMYWYRQDPGQGLRLIYYSQIVNDFQKGDIAEGYSVSREKKESFPLTVTSAQKNPTAFYLCASSTAGTANTEAFFGQGTRLTVV.

The chain recombines TRBV9 with TRBJ1-1, with D unresolved. Germline lookup yields CDR1 SGDLS and CDR2 YYNGEE. V lost 0 bases and J lost 0, with 9 bases in between. This CDR3 region has 15 residues. The CDR3 nucleotides are TGTGCCAGCAGCGTAGTTAAAGCGCTGAACACTGAAGCTTTCTTT. Residues: CASSVVKALNTEAFF.

The chain combines TRBV10-2 with TRBJ1-6; possible D gene TRBD1, 5 bases. V was cut by 7 bases and J by 0 bases, with 19 bases left in between. The CDR3 consists of 18 residues. Germline CDR1 WSHSY, CDR2 SAAADI. The CDR3 is CASMIRAGLSSYNSPLHF. The CDR3 coding sequence is TGCGCCAGCATGATCAGAGCGGGACTGAGCTCCTATAATTCACCCCTCCACTTT.

The V gene is TRBV5-6, the J gene TRBJ1-5, with 7 bases fitting TRBD1. CDR3 size: 15 residues. The V segment lost 0 bases and the J segment 7 bases; nucleotides outside the gene matches: 7. Germline V gene lookup returns CDR1 SGHDT and CDR2 YYEEEE. The CDR3 protein is CASSLAAGGNQPQHF. The CDR3 DNA follows: TGTGCCAGCAGCTTGGCGGCAGGGGGGAACCAGCCCCAGCATTTT.

This chain uses TRBV27 with TRBJ1-1; TRBD1 matches at 11 bases. CDR1 and CDR2 (germline): MNHEY, SMNVEV (reference sequence). V shed 5 bases, J shed 1 base, and the junction held 3 bases outside the gene matches. This CDR3 is 15 amino acids long. In nucleotides, the CDR3 is TGTGCCAGCAGTAGGGGGACAGGGGGGAACACTGAAGCTTTCTTT. Its translation: CASSRGTGGNTEAFF.

The CDR3 nucleotides are TGTGCCAGCAGGTCCCCGGGACTCAAGGGGGAGACCCAGTACTTC. Encoded protein: CASRSPGLKGETQYF. The rearrangement joins TRBV11-2 to TRBJ2-5; TRBD2 might be the D (6 bases). CDR3 length: 15 residues. With 6 bases removed from V and 5 bases from J, the gap between germline ends came to 19 bases. Germline assignment: CDR1 SGHAT and CDR2 FQNNGV. Full variable domain (remainder filled in from reference TRBV11-2 and TRBJ2-5): EAGVAQSPRYKIIEKRQSVAFWCNPISGHATLYWYQQILGQGPKLLIQFQNNGVVDDSQLPKDRFSAERLKGVDSTLKIQPAKLEDSAVYLCASRSPGLKGETQYFGPGTRLLVL.

The V gene is TRBV7-2, the J gene TRBJ1-1; TRBD1 agrees at 8 bases. V gave up 5 bases and J gave up 4 bases; unmatched junction bases: 6. CDR3 size: 14 residues. CDR1 SGHTA and CDR2 FQGNSA come from the germline V gene. CDR3 amino acids: CASSQDRVATEAFF. The CDR3 DNA is TGTGCCAGCAGCCAGGACAGGGTCGCCACTGAAGCTTTCTTT.

As DNA, the CDR3 is TGTGCCAGCAGCTACGGCACAGGGGGGAACACTGAAGCTTTCTTT. It is translated as CASSYGTGGNTEAFF. The chain carries TRBV4-2 and TRBJ1-1, with 8 bases fitting TRBD1. The CDR3 sequence is 15 residues long. Germline CDR1 is LGHNA and CDR2 is YNFKEQ. V trimming: 5 bases; J trimming: 1 base; junction bases outside the gene matches: 6.